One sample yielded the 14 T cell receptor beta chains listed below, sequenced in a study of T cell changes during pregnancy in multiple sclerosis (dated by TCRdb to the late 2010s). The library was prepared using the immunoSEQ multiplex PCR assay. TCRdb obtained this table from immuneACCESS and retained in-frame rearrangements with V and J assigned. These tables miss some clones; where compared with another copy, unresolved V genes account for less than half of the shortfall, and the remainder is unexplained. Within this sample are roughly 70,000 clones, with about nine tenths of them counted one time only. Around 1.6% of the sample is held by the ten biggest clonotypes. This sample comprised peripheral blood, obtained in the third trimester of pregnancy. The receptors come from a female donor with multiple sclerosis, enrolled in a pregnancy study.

The CDR3 DNA is TGCGCCAGCAGCCACCCACCGGGACAGGGGGCACGGCGGGGGGGTTACGATACGCAGTATTTT. This sequence encodes CASSHPPGQGARRGGYDTQYF. The V call is TRBV4-3, the J call TRBJ2-3, with 12 bases identical to TRBD1. V lost 3 bases and J lost 6; bases outside the gene matches: 22. Germline loops: CDR1 LGHNA, CDR2 YSLEER. This CDR3 has 21 amino acids.

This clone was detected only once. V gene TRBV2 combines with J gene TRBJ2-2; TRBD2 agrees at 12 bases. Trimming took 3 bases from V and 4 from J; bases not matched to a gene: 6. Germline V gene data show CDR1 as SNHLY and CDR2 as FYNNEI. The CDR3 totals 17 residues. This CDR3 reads CASSDLAGGPVTGELFF. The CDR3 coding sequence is TGTGCCAGCAGTGACCTAGCGGGAGGGCCGGTCACCGGGGAGCTGTTTTTT.

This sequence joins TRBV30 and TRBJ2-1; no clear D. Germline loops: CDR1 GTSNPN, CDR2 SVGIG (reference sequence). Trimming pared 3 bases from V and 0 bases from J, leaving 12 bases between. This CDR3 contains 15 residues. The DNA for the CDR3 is TGTGCCTGGAGGCTCGAATGGAGCTCCTACAATGAGCAGTTCTTC. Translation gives CAWRLEWSSYNEQFF. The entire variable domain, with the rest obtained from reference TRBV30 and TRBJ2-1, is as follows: SQTIHQWPATLVQPVGSPLSLECTVEGTSNPNLYWYRQAAGRGLQLLFYSVGIGQISSEVPQNLSASRPQDRQFILSSKKLLLSDSGFYLCAWRLEWSSYNEQFFGPGTRLTVL.

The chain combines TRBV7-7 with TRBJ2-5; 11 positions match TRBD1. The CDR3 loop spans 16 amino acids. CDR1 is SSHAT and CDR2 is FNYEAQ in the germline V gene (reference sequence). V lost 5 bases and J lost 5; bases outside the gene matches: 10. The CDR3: CASSQGQGAARETQYF. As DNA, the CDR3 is TGTGCCAGCAGCCAAGGACAGGGGGCGGCGAGGGAGACCCAGTACTTC.

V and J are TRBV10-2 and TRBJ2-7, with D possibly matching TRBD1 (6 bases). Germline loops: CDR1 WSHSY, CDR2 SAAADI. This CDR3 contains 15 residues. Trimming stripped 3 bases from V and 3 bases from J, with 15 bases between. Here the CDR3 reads CASSDSRQANYEQYF. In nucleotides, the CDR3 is TGCGCCAGCAGTGACTCGAGACAGGCTAACTACGAGCAGTACTTC.

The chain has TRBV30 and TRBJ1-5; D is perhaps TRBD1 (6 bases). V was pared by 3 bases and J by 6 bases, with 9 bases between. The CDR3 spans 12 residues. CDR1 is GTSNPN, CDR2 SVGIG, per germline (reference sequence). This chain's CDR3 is CAWSQGSQPQHF. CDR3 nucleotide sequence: TGTGCCTGGAGCCAGGGGAGTCAGCCCCAGCATTTT.

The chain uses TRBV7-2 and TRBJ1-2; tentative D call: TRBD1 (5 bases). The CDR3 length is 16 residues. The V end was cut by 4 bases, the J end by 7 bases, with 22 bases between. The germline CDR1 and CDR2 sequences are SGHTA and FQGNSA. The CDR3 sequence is CASSSPNAGPLGGYTF. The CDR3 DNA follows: TGTGCCAGCAGCTCTCCTAATGCGGGGCCCCTCGGTGGCTACACCTTC.

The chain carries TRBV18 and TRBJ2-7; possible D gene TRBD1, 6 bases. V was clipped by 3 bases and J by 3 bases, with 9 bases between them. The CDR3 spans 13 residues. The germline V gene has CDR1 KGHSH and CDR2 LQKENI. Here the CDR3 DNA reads TGTGCCAGCTCACCGGGACAAGACTACGAGCAGTACTTC. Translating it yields CASSPGQDYEQYF.

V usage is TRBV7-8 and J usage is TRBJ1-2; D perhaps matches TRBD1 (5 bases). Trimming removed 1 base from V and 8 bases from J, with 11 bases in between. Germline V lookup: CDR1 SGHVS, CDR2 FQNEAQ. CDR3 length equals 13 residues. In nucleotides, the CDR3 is TGTGCCAGCAGCTTAGGGGAGGGGCAGGGCTACACCTTC. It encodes CASSLGEGQGYTF.

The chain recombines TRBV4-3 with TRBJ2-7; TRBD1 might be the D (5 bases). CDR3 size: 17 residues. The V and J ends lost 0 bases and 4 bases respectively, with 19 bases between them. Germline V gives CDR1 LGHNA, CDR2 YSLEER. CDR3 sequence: CASSQDRFQGEGYEQYF. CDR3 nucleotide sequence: TGCGCCAGCAGCCAAGATAGATTCCAGGGCGAAGGATACGAGCAGTACTTC.

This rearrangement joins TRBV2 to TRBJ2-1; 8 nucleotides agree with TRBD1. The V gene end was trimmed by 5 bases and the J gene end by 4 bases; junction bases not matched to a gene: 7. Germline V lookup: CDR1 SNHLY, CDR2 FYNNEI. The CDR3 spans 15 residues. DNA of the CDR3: TGTGCCAGCAGTTTACAGGGGGGTGGGTACAATGAGCAGTTCTTC. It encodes CASSLQGGGYNEQFF.

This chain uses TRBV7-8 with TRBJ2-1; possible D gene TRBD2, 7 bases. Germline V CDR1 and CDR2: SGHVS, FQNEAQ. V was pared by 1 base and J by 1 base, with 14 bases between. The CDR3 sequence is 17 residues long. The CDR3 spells CASSLDLGGGSYNEQFF. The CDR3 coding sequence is TGTGCCAGCAGCTTAGACTTAGGGGGAGGGTCCTACAATGAGCAGTTCTTC. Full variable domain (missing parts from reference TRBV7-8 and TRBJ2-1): GAGVSQSPRYKVAKRGQDVALRCDPISGHVSLFWYQQALGQGPEFLTYFQNEAQLDKSGLPSDRFFAERPEGSVSTLKIQRTQQEDSAVYLCASSLDLGGGSYNEQFFGPGTRLTVL.

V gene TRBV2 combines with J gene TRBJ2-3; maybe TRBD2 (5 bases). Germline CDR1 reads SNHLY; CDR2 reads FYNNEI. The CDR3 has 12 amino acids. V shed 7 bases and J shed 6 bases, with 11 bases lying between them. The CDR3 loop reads CASKESGDTQYF. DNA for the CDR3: TGTGCCAGCAAGGAGAGCGGCGATACGCAGTATTTT. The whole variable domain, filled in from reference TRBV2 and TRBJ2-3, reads EPEVTQTPSHQVTQMGQEVILRCVPISNHLYFYWYRQILGQKVEFLVSFYNNEISEKSEIFDDQFSVERPDGSNFTLKIRSTKLEDSAMYFCASKESGDTQYFGPGTRLTVL.

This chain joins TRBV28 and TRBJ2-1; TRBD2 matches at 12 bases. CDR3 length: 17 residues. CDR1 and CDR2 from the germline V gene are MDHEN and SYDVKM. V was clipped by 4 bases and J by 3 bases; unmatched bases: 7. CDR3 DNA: TGTGCCAGCAGTTCTGGACTAGCGGGAATATACTACAATGAGCAGTTCTTC. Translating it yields CASSSGLAGIYYNEQFF. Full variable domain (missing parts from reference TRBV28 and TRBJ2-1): DVKVTQSSRYLVKRTGEKVFLECVQDMDHENMFWYRQDPGLGLRLIYFSYDVKMKEKGDIPEGYSVSREKKERFSLILESASTNQTSMYLCASSSGLAGIYYNEQFFGPGTRLTVL.